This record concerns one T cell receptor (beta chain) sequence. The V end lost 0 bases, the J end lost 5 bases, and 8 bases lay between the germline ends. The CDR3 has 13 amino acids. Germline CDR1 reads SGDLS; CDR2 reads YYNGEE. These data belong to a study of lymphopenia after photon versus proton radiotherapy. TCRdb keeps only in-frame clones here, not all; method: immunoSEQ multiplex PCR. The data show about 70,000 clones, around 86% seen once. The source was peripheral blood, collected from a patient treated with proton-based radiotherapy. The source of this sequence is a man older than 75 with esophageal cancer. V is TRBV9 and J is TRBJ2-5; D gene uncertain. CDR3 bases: TGTGCCAGCAGCGTAGGAGGTCAGGAGACCCAGTACTTC. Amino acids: CASSVGGQETQYF.